Reported below is one T cell receptor beta chain. Its target is not known. Indicated time point: pretreatment peripheral blood. This entry belongs to a study of PD-L1 blockade in urothelial cancer. Turning to the study itself: Patients commenced intravenous atezolizumab, 1,200 mg every 3 weeks, in 2014. A median about 140,000 T cells were found in blood samples. General study points: Blood clones associated with the tumor expanded more at 3 weeks in durable-benefit patients.

Germline V CDR1 and CDR2: SGHTA, FQGNSA. With 5 bases removed from V and 7 bases from J, the gap between germline ends came to 18 bases. CDR3 size: 15 residues. Synthetically made TCR analog templates were put into each PCR as spikes. Produced via immunoSEQ multiplex PCR; TCRdb's table is partial and in-frame only. The sample contains some 40,000 clones, around 85% of which appear only once. The material sequenced was PBMCs, taken around atezolizumab (anti-PD-L1) treatment. The J gene is TRBJ2-1, the V gene TRBV7-2; possibly TRBD2 for D (5 bases). This clonotype originated in a man older than 75 with urothelial cancer. The CDR3 nucleotides are TGTGCCAGCAGCGGGCGGCGGACTCTCCATAATGAGCAGTTCTTC. Translating it yields CASSGRRTLHNEQFF.